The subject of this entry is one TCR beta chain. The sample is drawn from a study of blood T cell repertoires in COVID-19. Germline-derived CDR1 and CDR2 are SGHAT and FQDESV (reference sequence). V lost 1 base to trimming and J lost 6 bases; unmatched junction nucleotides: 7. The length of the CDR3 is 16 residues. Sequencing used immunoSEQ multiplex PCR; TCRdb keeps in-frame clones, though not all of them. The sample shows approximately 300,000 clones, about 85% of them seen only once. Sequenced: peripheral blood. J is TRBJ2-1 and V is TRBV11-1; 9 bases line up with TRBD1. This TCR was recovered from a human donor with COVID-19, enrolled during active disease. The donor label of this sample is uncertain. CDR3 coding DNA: TGTGCCAGCAGCTTAGTATCGGGACAGGGCGTCAATGAGCAGTTCTTC. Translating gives CASSLVSGQGVNEQFF.